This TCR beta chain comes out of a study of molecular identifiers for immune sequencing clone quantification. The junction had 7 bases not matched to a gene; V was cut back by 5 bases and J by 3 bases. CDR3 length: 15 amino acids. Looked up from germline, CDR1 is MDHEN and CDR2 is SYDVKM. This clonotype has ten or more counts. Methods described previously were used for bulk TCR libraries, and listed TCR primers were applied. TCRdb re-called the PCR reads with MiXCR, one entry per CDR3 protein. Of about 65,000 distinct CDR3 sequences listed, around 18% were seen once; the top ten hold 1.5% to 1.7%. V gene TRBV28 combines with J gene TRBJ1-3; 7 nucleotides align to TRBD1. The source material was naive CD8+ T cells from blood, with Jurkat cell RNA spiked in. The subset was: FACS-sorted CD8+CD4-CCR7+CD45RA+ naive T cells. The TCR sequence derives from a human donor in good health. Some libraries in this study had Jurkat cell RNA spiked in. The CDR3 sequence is CASSPPGQIGNTIYF. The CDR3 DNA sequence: TGTGCCAGCAGTCCGCCGGGACAGATTGGAAACACCATATATTTT.